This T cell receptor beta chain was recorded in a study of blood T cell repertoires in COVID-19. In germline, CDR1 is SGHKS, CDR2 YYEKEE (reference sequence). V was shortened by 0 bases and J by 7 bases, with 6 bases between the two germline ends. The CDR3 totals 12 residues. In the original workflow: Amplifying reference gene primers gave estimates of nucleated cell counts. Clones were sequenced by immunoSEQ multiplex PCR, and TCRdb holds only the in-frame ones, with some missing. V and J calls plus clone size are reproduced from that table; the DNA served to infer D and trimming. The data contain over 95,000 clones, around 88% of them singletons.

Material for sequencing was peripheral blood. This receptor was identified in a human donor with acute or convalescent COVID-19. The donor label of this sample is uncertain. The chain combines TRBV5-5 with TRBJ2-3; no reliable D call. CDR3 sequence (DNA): TGTGCCAGCAGCTTGGAGCGCTATACGCAGTATTTT. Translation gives CASSLERYTQYF.